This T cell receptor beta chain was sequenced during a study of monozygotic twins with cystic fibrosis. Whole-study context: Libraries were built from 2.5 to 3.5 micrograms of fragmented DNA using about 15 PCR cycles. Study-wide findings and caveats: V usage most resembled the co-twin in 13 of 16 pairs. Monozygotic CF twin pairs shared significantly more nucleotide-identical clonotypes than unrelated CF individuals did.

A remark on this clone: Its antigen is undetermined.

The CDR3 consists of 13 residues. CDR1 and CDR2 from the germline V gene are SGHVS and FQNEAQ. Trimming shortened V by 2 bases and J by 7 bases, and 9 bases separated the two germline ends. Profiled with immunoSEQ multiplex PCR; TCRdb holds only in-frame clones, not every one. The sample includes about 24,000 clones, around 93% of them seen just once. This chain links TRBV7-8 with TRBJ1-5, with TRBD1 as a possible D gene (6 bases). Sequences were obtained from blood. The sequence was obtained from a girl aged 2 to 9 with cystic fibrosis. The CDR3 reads CASSLRRGQPQHF. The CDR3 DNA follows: TGTGCCAGCAGCTTACGGAGGGGGCAGCCCCAGCATTTT.